The clone carrying this TCR beta chain was detected many times. Its target is unknown. The source of the sample is a study of T cells in Graves' hyperthyroidism and ophthalmopathy. General study points: Most thyroid clonotypes expanded above 0.001 were also detected in blood.

The source material, RNA transcripts, was used to amplify TCR beta CDR3 regions. An initial round of RT-PCR targeting the TCR CDR3 relied on the HTBI primer set. One entry per CDR3 protein, called by TCRdb with MiXCR from the multiplex PCR reads. Here the sample spans 400,000 to 500,000 distinct CDR3 sequences, roughly 14% being singletons. Germline loops: CDR1 MNHEY, CDR2 SMNVEV (reference sequence). V lost 8 bases and J lost 0, with 11 bases in between. The CDR3 has 15 residues. The sequencing sample was made of blood. The origin of this receptor is a man aged 18-30 years with Graves' ophthalmopathy. The J gene is TRBJ2-6, the V gene TRBV27; D possibly corresponds to TRBD2 (5 bases). DNA for the CDR3: TGTGCCAGCGCCTCTCGGGGCTCTGGGGCCAACGTCCTGACTTTC. Amino acids: CASASRGSGANVLTF.